This T cell receptor beta chain derives from a study of blood T cell repertoires in COVID-19. The overall study: Material from acute and convalescent COVID-19 was sourced from the United States, Italy and Spain. The cDNA or gDNA used as material had been derived from T cells, B-cell-depleted T cells, or PBMCs.

Germline-derived CDR1 and CDR2 are SGHVS and FNYEAQ. After removal of 6 bases from V and 2 bases from J, the junction contained 8 bases not matched to a gene. The CDR3 has 15 amino acids. In the authors' methods: Reference gene primer amplification yielded estimated nucleated cell counts. Clones were read by immunoSEQ multiplex PCR, and TCRdb kept only the in-frame ones, dropping some. V, J and clone size are those of that table, while D and trimming were read from the DNA. Of about 120,000 clones detected, 75% to 85% appear once; the ten largest clones hold over 9.5%. The chain recombines TRBV7-6 with TRBJ2-7, with 9 bases aligning to TRBD2. Sequencing used peripheral blood. The TCR comes from a human donor in a cohort sampled during active COVID-19. CDR3 protein: CASSPAGGFAYEQYF. The DNA of the CDR3 is TGTGCCAGCAGTCCCGCGGGGGGGTTTGCCTACGAGCAGTACTTC.